This T cell receptor (beta chain) was recorded in a study of shared clonotypes between healthy human individuals. The CDR3 contains 14 residues. V gave up 4 bases and J gave up 1 base, with 10 bases separating them. CDR1 and CDR2 from the germline V gene are SGHRS and YFSETQ. CD4+ cells were split into CD45RA+ naive and CD45RA-negative memory subsets. Profiled with immunoSEQ multiplex PCR; TCRdb holds only in-frame clones, not every one. This sample has 2 million to 2.5 million clones, with approximately 93% found just once. Specimen: naive CD4+ T cells from PBMCs. The sample's subset: CD45RA+ positively selected. The source of this sequence is a man aged 18 to 29 in good health. Some clones in this sample may be carry-over from other donors' samples. The chain links TRBV5-1 to TRBJ2-3; D might be TRBD1 or TRBD2, each matching 5 bases. CDR3 sequence (DNA): TGCGCCAGCAGCCCCCGGGACGGCACAGATACGCAGTATTTT. Its protein product is CASSPRDGTDTQYF.